This entry is about one TCR beta chain. There are 15 residues in the CDR3. Unmatched junction bases numbered 6, after V lost 6 bases and J lost 3 bases. CDR1 and CDR2 (germline): LNHDA, SQIVND (reference sequence). The data derive from a study of early T cells in non-severe SARS-CoV-2 infection. One entry per CDR3 protein results from TCRdb running MiXCR on the 5' RACE reads. The repertoire holds approximately 99,000 distinct CDR3 sequences, 9.5% to 13% seen once, with 3.1% in the top ten. This clonotype was sampled from an adult who was a healthcare worker with PCR-confirmed SARS-CoV-2 infection or an uninfected control (not recorded which). Material: whole blood. V gene TRBV19 combines with J gene TRBJ1-5; 9 bases agree with TRBD1. This CDR3 reads CASRPTGGNNQPQHF. CDR3 nucleotide sequence: TGTGCCAGTAGACCGACAGGGGGGAACAATCAGCCCCAGCATTTT. Together with reference TRBV19 and TRBJ1-5, the CDR3 gives the full variable domain: DGGITQSPKYLFRKEGQNVTLSCEQNLNHDAMYWYRQDPGQGLRLIYYSQIVNDFQKGDIAEGYSVSREKKESFPLTVTSAQKNPTAFYLCASRPTGGNNQPQHFGDGTRLSIL.